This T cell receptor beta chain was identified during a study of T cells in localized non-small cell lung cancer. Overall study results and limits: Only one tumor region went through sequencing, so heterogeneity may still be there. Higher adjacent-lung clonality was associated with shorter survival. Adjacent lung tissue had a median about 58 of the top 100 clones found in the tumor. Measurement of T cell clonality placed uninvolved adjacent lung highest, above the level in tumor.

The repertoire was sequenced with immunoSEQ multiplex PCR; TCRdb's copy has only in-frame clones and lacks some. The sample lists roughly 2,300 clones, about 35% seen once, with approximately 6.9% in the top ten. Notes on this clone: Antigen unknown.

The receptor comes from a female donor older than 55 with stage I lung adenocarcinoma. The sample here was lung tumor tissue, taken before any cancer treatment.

The CDR3 DNA is TGTGCCTGGAGTGTTGGTAGGGGGGTTATTAGCAATCAGCCCCAGCATTTT. As protein: CAWSVGRGVISNQPQHF. The V call is TRBV30, the J call TRBJ1-5, with D perhaps matching TRBD1 (6 bases). Germline lookup yields CDR1 GTSNPN and CDR2 SVGIG (reference sequence). The CDR3 has 17 amino acids. Between the trimmed V and J ends, which lost 0 bases and 0 bases, there was a span of 15 bases. Supplemented by reference TRBV30 and TRBJ1-5, the full variable domain reads SQTIHQWPATLVQPVGSPLSLECTVEGTSNPNLYWYRQAAGRGLQLLFYSVGIGQISSEVPQNLSASRPQDRQFILSSKKLLLSDSGFYLCAWSVGRGVISNQPQHFGDGTRLSIL.